What follows are 9 T cell receptor beta chains derived from one specimen sequenced in a study of blood T cell repertoires in COVID-19. Clones were sequenced by immunoSEQ multiplex PCR, and TCRdb holds only the in-frame ones, with some missing. The sample comprises roughly 340,000 clones, approximately 92% of which are singletons, and roughly 1% rests with the top ten. The sample was PBMCs or T cells enriched from blood (not recorded which). The receptors originated from a man aged 18 to 30 who had recovered from COVID-19.

This clone has just one count. The V and J genes are TRBV7-6 and TRBJ2-7, with 7 positions matching TRBD2. V shed 5 bases and J 3 bases; nucleotides not matched to a gene: 7. The CDR3 runs 14 residues. Germline values: CDR1 SGHVS, CDR2 FNYEAQ. The CDR3 reads CASSPGGGGYEQYF. The CDR3 coding sequence is TGTGCCAGCAGCCCGGGGGGTGGGGGCTACGAGCAGTACTTC.

The sample holds a few counts of this clone. The chain links TRBV7-9 to TRBJ1-3; D call uncertain. Between the trimmed V and J ends, which lost 4 bases and 0 bases, there was a span of 16 bases. This CDR3 comprises 17 residues. Germline assignment: CDR1 SEHNR and CDR2 FQNEAQ (reference sequence). DNA of the CDR3: TGTGCCAGCAGCTCCCCCGGGGTGATGACCTCTGGAAACACCATATATTTT. Amino acid sequence: CASSSPGVMTSGNTIYF.

This clone is a singleton in its sample. This chain links TRBV7-6 with TRBJ1-6; unclear D gene. CDR3 length: 16 amino acids. The germline V and J ends were trimmed by 5 bases and 0 bases, with 11 bases remaining between them. Germline CDR1 reads SGHVS; CDR2 reads FNYEAQ. CDR3 amino acids: CASSPAVGSYNSPLHF. CDR3 nucleotide sequence: TGTGCCAGCAGCCCCGCGGTCGGCTCCTATAATTCACCCCTCCACTTT.

This clone was counted only a few times. The V gene is TRBV7-8, the J gene TRBJ2-7; TRBD1 might be the D (5 bases). Germline V gives CDR1 SGHVS, CDR2 FQNEAQ. V lost 2 bases to trimming and J lost 0 bases, with 8 bases between them. This CDR3 region has 14 residues. In DNA form, the CDR3 reads TGTGCCAGCAGCTTACAGGGATCCTCCTACGAGCAGTACTTC. Translation gives CASSLQGSSYEQYF.

This sequence joins TRBV18 and TRBJ2-2, with 7 positions matching TRBD1. The J segment lost 5 bases and the V segment lost 0 bases, leaving 0 bases of the junction unmatched. The CDR3 consists of 14 residues. Germline values: CDR1 KGHSH, CDR2 LQKENI. The CDR3 spells CASSPPRGTGELFF. CDR3 DNA: TGTGCCAGCTCACCACCCAGGGGGACCGGGGAGCTGTTTTTT.

The chain is built from TRBV5-4 and TRBJ2-1; TRBD2 aligns across 12 bases. CDR3 length equals 16 residues. V lost 0 bases to trimming and J lost 4 bases; unmatched junction nucleotides: 2. Germline CDR1 and CDR2: SGHNT and YYREEE (reference sequence). Here the CDR3 reads CASSLGTSGAYNEQFF. In DNA form, the CDR3 reads TGTGCCAGCAGCTTGGGGACTAGCGGGGCTTACAATGAGCAGTTCTTC.

V gene TRBV16 combines with J gene TRBJ1-6; D possibly corresponds to TRBD1 (6 bases). Per germline, CDR1 KGHSY and CDR2 FQNENV. The CDR3 is made up of 17 amino acids. Deletions cut 4 bases from V and 6 bases from J, with 19 bases between. DNA of the CDR3: TGTGCCAGCAGCCCTGGGTCGAGGCAGGGGCCTAATTCACCCCTCCACTTT. Translated: CASSPGSRQGPNSPLHF. The complete variable domain, with remaining parts taken from reference TRBV16 and TRBJ1-6, reads GEEVAQTPKHLVRGEGQKAKLYCAPIKGHSYVFWYQQVLKNEFKFLISFQNENVFDETGMPKERFSAKCLPNSPCSLEIQATKLEDSAVYFCASSPGSRQGPNSPLHFGNGTRLTVT.

The chain combines TRBV6-5 with TRBJ2-3, with D hard to call. Trimming removed 6 bases from V and 6 bases from J, with 7 bases in between. Germline CDR1 is MNHEY and CDR2 is SVGAGI. The CDR3 totals 11 residues. The CDR3: CASSQADTQYF. For the CDR3, the DNA is TGTGCCAGCAGCCAAGCGGATACGCAGTATTTT.

The rearrangement joins TRBV7-9 to TRBJ2-2; the D gene is possibly TRBD1 (5 bases). CDR1 is SEHNR, CDR2 FQNEAQ, per germline (reference sequence). This CDR3 comprises 14 residues. Trimming left V 3 bases short and J 2 bases short, with 7 bases between. CDR3 bases: TGTGCCAGCAGCTTGGACACCAACACCGGGGAGCTGTTTTTT. This sequence encodes CASSLDTNTGELFF.